This T cell receptor beta chain came from a study of blood T cell repertoires in COVID-19. At the level of the study: From the United States, Italy and Spain came samples of acute and convalescent COVID-19.

Trimming at V came to 4 bases and at J to 2 bases, leaving 4 bases not matched to a gene. Per the germline V gene, CDR1 is LNHDA and CDR2 is SQIVND (reference sequence). The CDR3 runs 14 residues. The method was immunoSEQ multiplex PCR; TCRdb's version includes in-frame clones alone and lacks a portion of them. The sample lists about 160,000 clones, around 85% occurring once. Cohorts were assigned according to the clinical history that participants reported. The sequence derives from a woman aged 40 to 50 with acute COVID-19. The chain is built from TRBV19 and TRBJ1-2, with 7 nucleotides matching TRBD1. Sequences were obtained from PBMCs or T cells enriched from blood (not recorded which). CDR3 region: CASSTTDRNYGYTF. DNA for the CDR3: TGTGCCAGTAGTACAACGGACAGGAACTATGGCTACACCTTC.